This T cell receptor (beta chain) is drawn from a study of Graves' ophthalmopathy and Graves' hyperthyroidism listed by TCRdb under 2018. Study-level background: Peripheral blood was collected before any treatment was given, at the time of initial diagnosis. The study used signatures of the TCR beta repertoire to tell Graves' ophthalmopathy apart from Graves' hyperthyroidism and to predict which patients would progress to ophthalmopathy. In total, 135 blood samples were TCR-sequenced: around 42 ophthalmopathy, approximately 75 hyperthyroidism and roughly 17 hyperthyroidism-to-ophthalmopathy patients. To explore V-J signatures distinguishing ophthalmopathy from hyperthyroidism, a discovery set of 100 patients (43 ophthalmopathy, over 55 stable hyperthyroidism) was enrolled. An independent validation cohort comprised roughly 20 hyperthyroidism patients and 15 to 17 patients who later progressed from hyperthyroidism to ophthalmopathy. In several hyperthyroidism patients, the T-cell repertoires found in thyroid tissue were compared with those found in blood. Following sample collection, hyperthyroidism patients were given methimazole at a starting dose of 30 mg daily, and ophthalmopathy patients were given high-dose intravenous methylprednisolone. For training and testing, the roughly 100 patients in the discovery cohort were randomly divided in a 7:3 ratio.

The paper's findings and limits, for the study overall: Sample size was not statistically predetermined, and group allocation was not concealed from the investigators. Ophthalmopathy was separated from stable hyperthyroidism by the 13-signature model with about 88% sensitivity and 81% to 84% specificity in cross-validation and with 80%/75% in the test set. Among expanded thyroid clonotypes with frequency above 0.001, most also showed up in blood, which suggests that blood repertoires may reflect the thyroid immune response. In validation, the model predicted ophthalmopathy progression with 70.59% sensitivity and around 72% specificity; eleven to twelve predicted patients were CT-confirmed with GO in a median of approximately six months.

The ophthalmopathy patients had moderately to severely active disease, with a Clinical Activity Score of 3 or higher, a NOSPECS grade of 4 or higher, and a disease duration of less than 3 months. Patients with other autoimmune diseases, uncontrolled infections, pregnancy or lactation were excluded. Diagnosis was based on clinical symptoms, serum thyroxine, TRAb, thyroid ultrasound and orbital computed tomography. Using Ficoll-Paque density gradient centrifugation, PBMCs were isolated from about 9.2 ml of fresh peripheral blood. Total RNA was extracted using Trizol reagent, and RNA quality was checked on an Agilent 2100 Bioanalyzer. For repertoire sequencing, TCR beta CDR3 regions were amplified from RNA transcripts. The first round of RT-PCR was done with HTBI primers and the Qiagen OneStep RT-PCR kit, and was followed by a second round of multiplex PCR, then size selection and purification. Sequencing of the libraries was carried out on an Illumina HiSeq2000 in paired-end mode with 100 bp reads. The original pipeline was this. SOAPnuke was used to process the reads, throwing out any read that had adapters, had uncalled bases, had a mean Phred below 15, or lacked an exact constant-primer or identifier match. COPE v1.2.5 was used to merge the high-quality paired reads. Each unique nucleotide sequence was treated as a clonotype, and MiTCR v1.1 was used to align the clonotypes to the IMGT TRB V, D and J references. Only V-J combinations with frequency above 0.0001 were analysed, covering around 99% of repertoires. For each V-J combination, a TCR clonal expansion and chaos score was defined as F50 clonal expansion divided by the chaos observed in the TCRdist matrix. Welch's t-statistics and random forest were used to reduce features to over ten V-J combinations, which were fed into a naive Bayes classifier. Thyroid-blood repertoire similarity was quantified with the Morisita-Horn index. Starting from the raw public reads, TCRdb applied fastp trimming at Q25, assembled clones with MiXCR and retained in-frame beta chains. Rows matching on CDR3 protein sequence are summarized as one entry with the most common DNA and genes. The V and J calls come from TCRdb's annotation, not from the publication. The sample includes roughly 500,000 distinct CDR3 sequences, with approximately 14% observed a single time. 8% to 10% of the sample comes from the top ten.

This clonotype was picked up many times. Its target antigen remains unknown. The sample holds no much larger clone one base away, and base qualities are not on file. There are 12 amino acids in the CDR3, from cysteine to phenylalanine inclusive. This entry keeps only the CDR3 DNA: 36 bases, framed from base 1. Reading the germline V gene gives CDR1 SQVTM and CDR2 ANQGSEA. V drops 4 bases and J drops 7 bases, leaving 10 bases in between. This TCR came from a woman between 25 and 40 years old with Graves' ophthalmopathy. Donor details come from another sample of the same person, matched by shared clones. Sequencing was done on a sample of blood. This sequence uses TRBV29-1 and TRBJ2-2, and possibly TRBD1, on 5 matching bases. Here the CDR3 is given as CSVGQLVGELFF. Here is the DNA: TGCAGCGTTGGACAGTTGGTCGGGGAGCTGTTTTTT.